The sequence of this T cell receptor beta chain was determined in a study of cytomegalovirus exposure and HLA in healthy donors. Germline CDR1 and CDR2: SGHVS and FNYEAQ. The CDR3 has 13 amino acids. J was trimmed by 9 bases and V by 5 bases; bases with no gene match: 2. Both 60 Vbeta primers and 13 Jbeta primers went into the PCR. Assay: immunoSEQ multiplex PCR; the TCRdb copy retains only in-frame clones and omits some. The table lists about 140,000 clones, approximately 80% of them singletons. About this clone: Its target is not known.

General study findings and limits: High specificity and sensitivity for cytomegalovirus status were reported for the classifier.

This clonotype was obtained from a male donor in good health and CMV-seropositive. The J gene is TRBJ1-6, the V gene TRBV7-6, with 9 bases identical to TRBD1. Sequencing input: PBMCs. CDR3 DNA sequence: TGTGCCAGCAGCACGGACAGGGGTTCACCCCTCCACTTT. This sequence encodes CASSTDRGSPLHF.